Listed below are T cell receptor beta chains from one sample, sequenced in a study of T-cell memory formation after mild COVID-19. One entry per CDR3 protein, called by TCRdb with MiXCR from the 5' RACE reads. The sample includes over 60,000 distinct CDR3 sequences, approximately 16% of them seen just once. Material for sequencing was PBMCs or a T cell subset sorted from them (not recorded which). The source of these receptors is an adult woman who had mild COVID-19 (a few samples of this study predate the infection). Cell type and time point are not known. The CDR3 runs from the conserved cysteine through the conserved F or W. A D gene is named only where the DNA matches it firmly. Part of the rows lack a size; the others show once, few, many or a class for expanded clones.

TRBJ2-1 TRBV20-1 . few CSALTYNEQFF TGCAGTGCCCTGACCTACAATGAGCAGTTCTTC
TRBJ2-3 TRBV29-1 . . CSVRGGGTDTQYF TGCAGCGTTCGAGGAGGTGGTACAGATACGCAGTATTTT
TRBJ2-7 TRBV28 TRBD1 . CASSRRQGPGNEQYF TGTGCCAGCTCGAGAAGACAGGGTCCGGGTAACGAGCAGTACTTC
TRBJ2-3 TRBV27 . many CASGAGQVVTPSTDTQYF TGTGCCAGCGGGGCGGGGCAGGTCGTTACCCCTAGCACAGATACGCAGTATTTT
TRBJ2-1 TRBV30 TRBD2 few CAWSVGTSGEFEQFF TGTGCCTGGAGTGTTGGGACTAGCGGGGAATTTGAGCAGTTCTTC
TRBJ2-1 TRBV19 . few CASSIGEGTYNEQFF TGTGCCAGTAGTATAGGTGAAGGGACCTACAATGAGCAGTTCTTC
TRBJ2-5 TRBV7-2 TRBD2 many CASSAAGLAFVQETQYF TGTGCCAGCAGCGCAGCGGGACTAGCGTTTGTCCAAGAGACCCAGTACTTC
TRBJ2-2 TRBV24-1 . . CATSDWTWSGSFELLTNTGELFF TGTGCCACCAGTGATTGGACATGGTCAGGTTCCTTTGAGCTTCTTACGAACACCGGGGAGCTGTTTTTT
TRBJ2-1 TRBV9 TRBD2 . CASSAGTSGSDEQFF TGTGCCAGCAGCGCCGGGACTAGCGGGAGTGATGAGCAGTTCTTC
TRBJ2-3 TRBV4-1 TRBD2 . CASSQTSGGATQYF TGCGCCAGCAGCCAAACTAGCGGGGGTGCTACGCAGTATTTT
TRBJ2-7 TRBV27 TRBD2 few CASSPLGTNEQYF TGTGCCAGCAGTCCACTCGGGACTAACGAGCAGTACTTC
TRBJ2-2 TRBV9 TRBD2 . CASSPSPGGGTGELFF TGTGCCAGCAGCCCCTCGCCGGGGGGAGGAACCGGGGAGCTGTTTTTT
TRBJ2-7 TRBV5-6 . . CASSLRSTEQYF TGTGCCAGCAGCTTGCGTAGCACCGAGCAGTACTTC
TRBJ2-7 TRBV7-9 . . CASRRDTYEQYF TGTGCCAGCAGGAGGGATACCTACGAGCAGTACTTC
TRBJ2-1 TRBV29-1 . . CSVDWGLHEQFF TGCAGCGTTGATTGGGGGCTACATGAGCAGTTCTTC
TRBJ2-7 TRBV4-1 TRBD1 many CASRDRGSYEQYF TGCGCCAGCCGGGACAGGGGCTCCTACGAGCAGTACTTC
TRBJ2-5 TRBV4-3 TRBD2 few CASSQAGTSGMETQYF TGCGCCAGCAGCCAAGCCGGGACTAGCGGGATGGAGACCCAGTACTTC
TRBJ2-3 TRBV7-9 TRBD2 . CASSFPVPLEGLASNTQYF TGTGCCAGCAGCTTTCCGGTCCCATTGGAAGGACTAGCCTCCAATACGCAGTATTTT
TRBJ2-1 TRBV7-3 TRBD2 . CASSLVAGGNNEQFF TGTGCCAGCAGCTTAGTGGCGGGAGGGAACAATGAGCAGTTCTTC
TRBJ1-6 TRBV5-1 TRBD1 . CASGDRGDSPLHF TGCGCCAGCGGAGACAGGGGCGATTCACCCCTCCACTTT
TRBJ1-1 TRBV7-9 . . CASSFPGTSEAFF TGTGCCAGCAGCTTCCCAGGGACCTCTGAAGCTTTCTTT
TRBJ2-5 TRBV7-9 . . CASSFNPQETQYF TGTGCCAGCAGCTTTAATCCCCAAGAGACCCAGTACTTC
TRBJ2-7 TRBV29-1 . . CSVRDGSYEQYF TGCAGCGTTCGGGACGGAAGCTACGAGCAGTACTTC
TRBJ2-3 TRBV10-3 TRBD2 . CATEGTSGGPTDTQYF TGTGCCACAGAGGGGACTAGCGGGGGCCCCACAGATACGCAGTATTTT
TRBJ1-2 TRBV29-1 . few CSVDPGGDGYTF TGCAGCGTTGATCCCGGGGGCGATGGCTACACCTTC
TRBJ2-3 TRBV6-5 TRBD2 few CASRPSGGPGDTQYF TGTGCCAGCAGGCCAAGCGGGGGGCCGGGAGATACGCAGTATTTT
TRBJ1-1 TRBV12-3/TRBV12-4 . . CASSLGQQNTEAFF TGTGCCAGCAGTTTGGGTCAGCAAAACACTGAAGCTTTCTTT
TRBJ1-3 TRBV24-1 . few CATSDPGGNTIYF TGTGCCACCAGTGATCCGGGCGGAAACACCATATATTTT
TRBJ2-3 TRBV10-3 . . CAISVSSPLLLSTDTQYF TGTGCCATCAGTGTATCCTCCCCACTCCTGCTTTCCACAGATACGCAGTATTTT
TRBJ2-1 TRBV7-3 . . CASSLTGNNEQFF TGTGCCAGCAGCTTAACAGGAAACAATGAGCAGTTCTTC
TRBJ2-2 TRBV5-1 TRBD2 few CASSAGTSGSLTGELFF TGCGCCAGCAGCGCCGGGACTAGCGGGAGCTTAACCGGGGAGCTGTTTTTT
TRBJ2-5 TRBV15 TRBD1 . CATGTGRETQYF TGTGCCACTGGGACAGGGAGGGAGACCCAGTACTTC
TRBJ2-5 TRBV5-6 . many CASSFKQGRLETQYF TGTGCCAGCAGCTTTAAACAGGGACGGCTCGAGACCCAGTACTTC
TRBJ2-7 TRBV9 . . CASSVGDPGVYEQYF TGTGCCAGCAGCGTAGGGGACCCTGGGGTATACGAGCAGTACTTC
TRBJ2-1 TRBV9 . . CASSERDRITYNEQFF TGTGCCAGCAGCGAGAGAGACAGGATTACCTACAATGAGCAGTTCTTC
TRBJ2-1 TRBV24-1 . few CATSFGQDNEQFF TGTGCCACCAGTTTCGGGCAAGACAATGAGCAGTTCTTC
TRBJ2-7 TRBV5-1 TRBD1 few CASSLGDSDFYEQYF TGCGCCAGCAGCTTGGGGGACAGCGACTTCTACGAGCAGTACTTC
TRBJ2-7 TRBV6-5 . once CASSYTQSTYEQYF TGTGCCAGCAGTTACACTCAAAGCACCTACGAGCAGTACTTC
TRBJ2-7 TRBV30 . . CAWSTQGTEQYF TGTGCCTGGAGTACTCAGGGTACCGAGCAGTACTTC
TRBJ2-3 TRBV12-3/TRBV12-4 . few CASSPDGEDTQYF TGTGCCAGCAGCCCTGACGGGGAGGATACGCAGTATTTT
TRBJ2-1 TRBV24-1 . . CATSDLQASGAYNEQFF TGTGCCACCAGTGATTTGCAGGCGTCGGGCGCCTACAATGAGCAGTTCTTC
TRBJ2-3 TRBV20-1 TRBD2 . CSAVGGTTDTQYF TGCAGTGCCGTGGGGGGGACCACAGATACGCAGTATTTT
TRBJ2-3 TRBV11-2 . . CASSLEGPRTDTQYF TGTGCCAGCAGCTTAGAGGGCCCTAGGACAGATACGCAGTATTTT